These T cell receptor beta chains were read from a single sample in a study of early T cells in non-severe SARS-CoV-2 infection. Using its own MiXCR run on the 5' RACE reads, TCRdb lists one record per CDR3 protein. The sample has roughly 56,000 distinct CDR3 sequences, roughly 8.8% seen once. Sequences were obtained from whole blood. Source of these receptors: an adult who was a healthcare worker with PCR-confirmed SARS-CoV-2 infection or an uninfected control (not recorded which). Both conserved end residues are part of each CDR3. The order of the fields is clone size, D gene, J gene, V gene, CDR3 protein, CDR3 DNA. The D gene is left open where the match is weak. Clone size is not always given. Where it is, it says once, few, many or a class for expanded clones.

clone size: few; D gene: .; J gene: TRBJ2-1; V gene: TRBV10-3; CDR3 protein: CATEGTGLTYNEQFF; CDR3 DNA: TGTGCCACCGAGGGCACGGGCCTTACTTACAATGAGCAGTTCTTC
clone size: .; D gene: TRBD1; J gene: TRBJ1-2; V gene: TRBV11-2; CDR3 protein: CASSLVPRGMDGYTF; CDR3 DNA: TGTGCCAGCAGCTTAGTTCCCAGGGGGATGGATGGCTACACCTTC
clone size: .; D gene: .; J gene: TRBJ1-1; V gene: TRBV7-9; CDR3 protein: CASSPSVYTEAFF; CDR3 DNA: TGTGCCAGCAGCCCCAGCGTTTACACTGAAGCTTTCTTT
clone size: few; D gene: .; J gene: TRBJ1-6; V gene: TRBV6-1; CDR3 protein: CAGSEGRNSPLHF; CDR3 DNA: TGTGCCGGCTCTGAGGGCAGGAATTCACCCCTCCACTTT
clone size: many; D gene: .; J gene: TRBJ2-2; V gene: TRBV12-3/TRBV12-4; CDR3 protein: CASSFVGNTGELFF; CDR3 DNA: TGTGCCAGCAGTTTTGTGGGGAACACCGGGGAGCTGTTTTTT
clone size: many; D gene: .; J gene: TRBJ2-2; V gene: TRBV7-6; CDR3 protein: CASKQMGDPNTGELFF; CDR3 DNA: TGTGCCAGCAAACAAATGGGAGACCCGAACACCGGGGAGCTGTTTTTT
clone size: .; D gene: .; J gene: TRBJ1-1; V gene: TRBV30; CDR3 protein: CAWKAQTSRGTEAFF; CDR3 DNA: TGTGCCTGGAAAGCCCAGACCTCCAGAGGGACTGAAGCTTTCTTT
clone size: many; D gene: .; J gene: TRBJ1-5; V gene: TRBV30; CDR3 protein: CAWKVGNQPQHF; CDR3 DNA: TGTGCCTGGAAAGTGGGGAATCAGCCCCAGCATTTT
clone size: few; D gene: .; J gene: TRBJ1-2; V gene: TRBV14; CDR3 protein: CASSQDRDNYGYTF; CDR3 DNA: TGTGCCAGCAGCCAAGACAGGGACAACTATGGCTACACCTTC
clone size: many; D gene: TRBD1; J gene: TRBJ1-2; V gene: TRBV30; CDR3 protein: CAWTGQPNYGYTF; CDR3 DNA: TGTGCCTGGACGGGACAGCCAAACTATGGCTACACCTTC